Included here is one T cell receptor beta chain sequence, with context. Assay used: immunoSEQ multiplex PCR; TCRdb lists only in-frame clones, some missing. The data contain 100,000 to 150,000 clones, approximately 90% of them singletons. These data belong to a study of blood T cell repertoires in COVID-19. The sample comprised peripheral blood. This sequence was found in a man aged 45-65 years with acute or convalescent COVID-19.

CDR3 sequence (DNA): TGTGCCAGCAGGACAGGGCCACTACTCGGGGAAGCTTTCTTT. The encoded protein is CASRTGPLLGEAFF. V is TRBV2 and J is TRBJ1-1, with 7 bases matching TRBD1. There are 14 residues in the CDR3. Trimming at V came to 6 bases and at J to 8 bases, leaving 12 bases not matched to a gene. Germline CDR1 and CDR2: SNHLY and FYNNEI.